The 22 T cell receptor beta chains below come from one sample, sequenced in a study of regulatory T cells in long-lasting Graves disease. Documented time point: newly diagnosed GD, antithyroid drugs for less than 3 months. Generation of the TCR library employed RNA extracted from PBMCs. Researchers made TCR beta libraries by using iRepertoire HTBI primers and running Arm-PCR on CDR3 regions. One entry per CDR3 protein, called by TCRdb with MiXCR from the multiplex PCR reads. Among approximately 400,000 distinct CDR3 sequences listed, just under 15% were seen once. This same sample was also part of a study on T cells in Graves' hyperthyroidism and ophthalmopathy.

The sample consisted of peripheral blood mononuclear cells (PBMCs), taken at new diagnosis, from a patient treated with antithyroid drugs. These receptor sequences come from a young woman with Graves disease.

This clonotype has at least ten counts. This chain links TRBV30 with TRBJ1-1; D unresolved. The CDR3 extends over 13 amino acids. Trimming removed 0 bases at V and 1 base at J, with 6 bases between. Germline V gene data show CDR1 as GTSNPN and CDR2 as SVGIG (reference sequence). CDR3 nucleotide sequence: TGTGCCTGGAGTGTACACACGAACACTGAAGCTTTCTTT. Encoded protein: CAWSVHTNTEAFF.

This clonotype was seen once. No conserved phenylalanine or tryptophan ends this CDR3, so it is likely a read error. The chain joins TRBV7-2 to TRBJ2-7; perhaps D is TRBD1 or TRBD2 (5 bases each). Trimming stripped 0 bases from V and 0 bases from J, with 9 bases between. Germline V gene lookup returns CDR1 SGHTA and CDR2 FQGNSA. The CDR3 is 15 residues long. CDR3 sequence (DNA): TGTGCCAGCAGCTTAGCGGCAGGGAGCTCCTACGAGCAGTACTCC. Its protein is CASSLAAGSSYEQYS.

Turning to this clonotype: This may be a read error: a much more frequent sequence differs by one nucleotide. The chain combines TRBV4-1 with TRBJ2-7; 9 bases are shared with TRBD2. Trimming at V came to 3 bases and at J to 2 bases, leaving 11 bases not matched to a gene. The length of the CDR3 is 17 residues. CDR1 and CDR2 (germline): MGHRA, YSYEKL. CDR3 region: CASSQAGPSGTPYEQYF. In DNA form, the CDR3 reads TGCGCCAGCAGCCAGGCAGGACCTAGCGGGACTCCCTACGAGCAGTACTTC.

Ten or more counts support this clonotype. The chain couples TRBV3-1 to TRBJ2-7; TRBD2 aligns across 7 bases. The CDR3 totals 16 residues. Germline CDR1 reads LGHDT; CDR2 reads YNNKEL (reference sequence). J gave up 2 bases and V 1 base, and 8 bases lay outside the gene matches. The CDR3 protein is CASSQGGGGGAYEQYF. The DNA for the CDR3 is TGTGCCAGCAGCCAAGGAGGCGGGGGAGGGGCCTACGAGCAGTACTTC.

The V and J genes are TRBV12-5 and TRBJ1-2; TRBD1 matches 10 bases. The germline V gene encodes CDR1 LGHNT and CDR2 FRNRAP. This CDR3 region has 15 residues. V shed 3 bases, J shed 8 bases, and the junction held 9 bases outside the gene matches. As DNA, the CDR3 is TGTGCTAGTGGTTTTTCGACAGGGGGCCCTGGGGGCTACACCTTC. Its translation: CASGFSTGGPGGYTF.

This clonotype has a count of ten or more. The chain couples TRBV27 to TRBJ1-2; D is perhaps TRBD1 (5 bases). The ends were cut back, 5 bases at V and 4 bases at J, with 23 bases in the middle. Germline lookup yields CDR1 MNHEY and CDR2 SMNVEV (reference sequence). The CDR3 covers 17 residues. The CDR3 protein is CASSPTKVGTHSYGYTF. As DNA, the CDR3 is TGTGCCAGCAGTCCTACCAAGGTAGGGACGCACTCCTATGGCTACACCTTC.

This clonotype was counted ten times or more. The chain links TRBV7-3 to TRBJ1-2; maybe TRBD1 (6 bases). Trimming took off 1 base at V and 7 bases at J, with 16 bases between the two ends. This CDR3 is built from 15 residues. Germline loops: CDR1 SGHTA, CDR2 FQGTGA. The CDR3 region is CASSLKMGRGSGYTF. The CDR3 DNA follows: TGTGCCAGCAGCTTAAAGATGGGTAGGGGGTCTGGCTACACCTTC.

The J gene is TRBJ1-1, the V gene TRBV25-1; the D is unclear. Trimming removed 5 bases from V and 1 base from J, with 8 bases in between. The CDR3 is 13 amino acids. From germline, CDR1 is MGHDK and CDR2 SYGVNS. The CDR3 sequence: CASSTFGNTEAFF. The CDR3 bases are TGTGCCAGCAGTACTTTCGGGAACACTGAAGCTTTCTTT.

The CDR3: CASSLWGDTDTQYF. In nucleotides, the CDR3 is TGTGCCAGCAGTTTATGGGGGGACACAGATACGCAGTATTTT. The rearrangement joins TRBV28 to TRBJ2-3; TRBD1 or TRBD2 may be the D gene (5 bases each). The CDR3 sequence is 14 residues long. Between the trimmed V and J ends, which lost 0 bases and 2 bases, there was a span of 6 bases. Germline V gene data show CDR1 as MDHEN and CDR2 as SYDVKM.

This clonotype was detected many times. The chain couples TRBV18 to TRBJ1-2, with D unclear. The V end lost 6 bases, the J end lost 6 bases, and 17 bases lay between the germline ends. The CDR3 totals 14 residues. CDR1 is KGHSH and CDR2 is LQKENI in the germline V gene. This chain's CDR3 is CASSPGPSSHGYTF. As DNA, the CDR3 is TGTGCCAGCTCCCCCGGCCCATCTTCCCATGGCTACACCTTC.

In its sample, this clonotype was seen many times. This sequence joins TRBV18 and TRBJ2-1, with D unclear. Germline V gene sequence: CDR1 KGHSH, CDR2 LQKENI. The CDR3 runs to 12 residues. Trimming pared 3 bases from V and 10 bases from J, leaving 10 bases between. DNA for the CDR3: TGTGCCAGCTCACCCCCGGGTGGGGAGCAGTTCTTC. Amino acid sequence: CASSPPGGEQFF.

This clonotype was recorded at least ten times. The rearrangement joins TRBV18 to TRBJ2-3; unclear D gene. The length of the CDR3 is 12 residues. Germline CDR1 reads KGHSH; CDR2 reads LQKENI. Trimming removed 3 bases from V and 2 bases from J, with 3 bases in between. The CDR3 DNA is TGTGCCAGCTCACCGGCCACAGATACGCAGTATTTT. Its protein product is CASSPATDTQYF.

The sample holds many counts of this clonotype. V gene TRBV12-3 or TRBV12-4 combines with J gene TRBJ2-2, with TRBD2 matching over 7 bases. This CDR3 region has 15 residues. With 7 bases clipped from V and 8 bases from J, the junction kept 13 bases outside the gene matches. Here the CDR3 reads CASTLTAGEAGELFF. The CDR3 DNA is TGTGCCAGCACTCTAACCGCGGGAGAGGCGGGGGAGCTGTTTTTT.

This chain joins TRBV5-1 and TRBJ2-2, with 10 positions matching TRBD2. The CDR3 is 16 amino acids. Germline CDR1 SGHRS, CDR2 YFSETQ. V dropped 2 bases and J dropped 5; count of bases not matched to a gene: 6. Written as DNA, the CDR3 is TGCGCCAGCAGCTTACCGGGGACTAGCGTAACCGGGGAGCTGTTTTTT. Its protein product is CASSLPGTSVTGELFF.

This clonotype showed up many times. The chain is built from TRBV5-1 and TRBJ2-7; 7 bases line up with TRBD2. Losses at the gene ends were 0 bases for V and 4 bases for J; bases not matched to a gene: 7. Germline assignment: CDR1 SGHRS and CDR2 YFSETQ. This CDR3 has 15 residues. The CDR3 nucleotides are TGCGCCAGCAGCTTGGAAGCGGGAAGGAAATACGAGCAGTACTTC. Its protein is CASSLEAGRKYEQYF.

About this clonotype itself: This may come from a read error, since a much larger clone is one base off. The CDR3: CASSPLTSGVTDTQYF. Here the CDR3 DNA reads TGTGCCAGCAGCCCTCTGACTAGCGGGGTCACAGATACGCAGTATTTT. The V gene is TRBV7-6, the J gene TRBJ2-3; 11 positions agree with TRBD2. This CDR3 region has 16 residues. Looked up from germline, CDR1 is SGHVS and CDR2 is FNYEAQ. The V and J ends lost 5 bases and 2 bases, in that order; junction bases with no gene match: 6.

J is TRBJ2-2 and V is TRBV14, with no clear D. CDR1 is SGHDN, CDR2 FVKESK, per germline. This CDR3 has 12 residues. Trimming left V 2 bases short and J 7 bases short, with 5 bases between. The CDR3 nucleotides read TGTGCCAGCAGCCAATATCACGGGGAGCTGTTTTTT. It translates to CASSQYHGELFF.

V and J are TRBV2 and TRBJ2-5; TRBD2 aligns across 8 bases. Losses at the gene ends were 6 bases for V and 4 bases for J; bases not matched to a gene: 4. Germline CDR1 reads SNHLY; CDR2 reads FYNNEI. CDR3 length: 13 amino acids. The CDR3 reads CASSRGLAETQYF. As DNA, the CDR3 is TGTGCCAGCAGCCGCGGACTAGCAGAGACCCAGTACTTC.

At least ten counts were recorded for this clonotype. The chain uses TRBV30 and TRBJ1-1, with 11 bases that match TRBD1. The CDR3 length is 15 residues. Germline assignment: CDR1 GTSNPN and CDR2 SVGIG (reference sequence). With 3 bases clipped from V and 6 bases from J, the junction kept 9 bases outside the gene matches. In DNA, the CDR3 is TGTGCCTGGAGGGACAGGGGGCTTTCGGGCGCTGAAGCTTTCTTT. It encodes CAWRDRGLSGAEAFF. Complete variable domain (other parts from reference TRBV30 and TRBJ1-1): SQTIHQWPATLVQPVGSPLSLECTVEGTSNPNLYWYRQAAGRGLQLLFYSVGIGQISSEVPQNLSASRPQDRQFILSSKKLLLSDSGFYLCAWRDRGLSGAEAFFGQGTRLTVV.

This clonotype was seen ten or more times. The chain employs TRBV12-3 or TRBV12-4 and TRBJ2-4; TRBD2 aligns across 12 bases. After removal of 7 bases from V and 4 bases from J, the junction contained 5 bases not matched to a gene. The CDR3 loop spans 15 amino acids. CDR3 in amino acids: CASTGLAGSKNIQYF. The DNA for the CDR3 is TGTGCCAGCACCGGACTAGCGGGGTCGAAAAACATTCAGTACTTC.

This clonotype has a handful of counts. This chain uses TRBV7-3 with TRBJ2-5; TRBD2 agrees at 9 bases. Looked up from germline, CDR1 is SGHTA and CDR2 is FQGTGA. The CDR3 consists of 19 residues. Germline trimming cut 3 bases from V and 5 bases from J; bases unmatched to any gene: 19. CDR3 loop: CASSLGPRSGRSTGETQYF. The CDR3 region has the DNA TGTGCCAGCAGCTTGGGGCCAAGGAGCGGGAGGTCTACGGGGGAGACCCAGTACTTC.

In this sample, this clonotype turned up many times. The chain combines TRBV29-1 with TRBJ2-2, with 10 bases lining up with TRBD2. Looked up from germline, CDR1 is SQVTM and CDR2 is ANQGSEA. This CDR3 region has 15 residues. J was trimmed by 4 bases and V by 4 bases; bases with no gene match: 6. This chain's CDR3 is CSVAPGLAVTGELFF. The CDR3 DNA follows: TGCAGCGTTGCCCCAGGACTAGCGGTCACCGGGGAGCTGTTTTTT.